A single sample gave rise to the 5 T cell receptor beta chains below, sequenced in a study of cytomegalovirus exposure and HLA in healthy donors. Use of 60 Vbeta and 13 Jbeta primers characterized the PCR. Measured with immunoSEQ multiplex PCR; TCRdb has only the in-frame clones, and not every one. The sample has some 140,000 clones; around 73% are singletons. The sample comprised PBMCs. Receptors were obtained from a woman aged 40 to 49 in good health and CMV-seronegative.

This clone qualifies as medium-sized. The V gene is TRBV2, the J gene TRBJ2-5; TRBD2 aligns across 7 bases. V lost 1 base, J lost 3 bases, and 11 bases stayed unmatched. Germline values: CDR1 SNHLY, CDR2 FYNNEI. CDR3 length: 17 residues. The CDR3 protein is CASSEERAGDPEETQYF. CDR3 nucleotide sequence: TGTGCCAGCAGTGAAGAGAGGGCGGGGGACCCCGAAGAGACCCAGTACTTC.

The chain is built from TRBV7-8 and TRBJ1-2, with 7 nucleotides matching TRBD1. V trimming: 4 bases; J trimming: 8 bases; junction bases outside the gene matches: 13. This CDR3 spans 15 amino acids. Germline-derived CDR1 and CDR2 are SGHVS and FQNEAQ. CDR3 residues: CASSSSGQTTRGYTF. The CDR3 DNA sequence: TGTGCCAGCAGCTCCTCGGGACAGACCACTAGAGGCTACACCTTC. Full variable domain (missing parts from reference TRBV7-8 and TRBJ1-2): GAGVSQSPRYKVAKRGQDVALRCDPISGHVSLFWYQQALGQGPEFLTYFQNEAQLDKSGLPSDRFFAERPEGSVSTLKIQRTQQEDSAVYLCASSSSGQTTRGYTFGSGTRLTVV.

This clone was observed a handful of times. The rearrangement links TRBV2 to TRBJ1-1, with 8 bases that match TRBD1. The CDR3 runs to 14 residues. The junction had 3 bases not matched to a gene; V was cut back by 6 bases and J by 0 bases. Germline CDR1 reads SNHLY; CDR2 reads FYNNEI. CDR3: CASRATGVNTEAFF. The CDR3 DNA reads TGTGCCAGCAGAGCGACAGGGGTGAACACTGAAGCTTTCTTT.

A few counts support this clone. The chain recombines TRBV29-1 with TRBJ2-5; TRBD2 aligns across 11 bases. The CDR3 totals 13 residues. The V gene's germline CDR1 is SQVTM and CDR2 ANQGSEA. With V trimmed by 3 bases and J by 5 bases, 2 bases remained unmatched. The CDR3 here is CSVEIAGGETQYF. The CDR3 coding sequence is TGCAGCGTTGAGATAGCGGGGGGGGAGACCCAGTACTTC.

The chain employs TRBV5-6 and TRBJ2-3, with 15 positions matching TRBD2. V trimming: 4 bases; J trimming: 3 bases; junction bases outside the gene matches: 3. This CDR3 is built from 16 residues. Germline CDR1 is SGHDT and CDR2 is YYEEEE. The CDR3 spells CASSRGLAGGTDTQYF. DNA for the CDR3: TGTGCCAGCAGCCGGGGACTAGCGGGGGGAACAGATACGCAGTATTTT.